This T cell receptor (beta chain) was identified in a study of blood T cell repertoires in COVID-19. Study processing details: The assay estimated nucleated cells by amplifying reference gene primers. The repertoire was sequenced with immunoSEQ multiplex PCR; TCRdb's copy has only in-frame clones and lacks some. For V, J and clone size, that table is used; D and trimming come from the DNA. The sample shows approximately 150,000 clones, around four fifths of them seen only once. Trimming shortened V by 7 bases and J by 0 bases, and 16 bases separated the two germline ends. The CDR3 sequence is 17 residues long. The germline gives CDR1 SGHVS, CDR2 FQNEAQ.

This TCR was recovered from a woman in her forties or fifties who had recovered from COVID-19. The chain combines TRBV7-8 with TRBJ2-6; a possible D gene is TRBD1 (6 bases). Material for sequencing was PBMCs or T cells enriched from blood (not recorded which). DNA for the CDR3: TGTGCCAGCATACCGGGACAATCATACTCTGGGGCCAACGTCCTGACTTTC. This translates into CASIPGQSYSGANVLTF.